Included here is one TCR beta chain sequence, with context. The sample is drawn from a study of CDR3 diversity in severe acne. The CDR3 totals 16 residues. Germline V CDR1 and CDR2: MGHRA, YSYEKL. V was pared by 4 bases and J by 0 bases, with 13 bases between. MiXCR, applied by TCRdb to the PCR reads, yields one record per CDR3 protein. The sample has some 90,000 distinct CDR3 sequences, around 47% seen once. The chain is built from TRBV4-1 and TRBJ1-5; D not certain. The clonotype comes from a male donor with severe acne vulgaris. Sequencing used blood. This CDR3 reads CASSRDLEGSNQPQHF. DNA of the CDR3: TGCGCCAGCAGCCGCGACTTGGAGGGTAGCAATCAGCCCCAGCATTTT.